The clone carrying this T cell receptor (beta chain) was counted between two and nine times. Its matching antigen is unknown. The sample is drawn from a study of blood T cells in healthy people across ages. Findings and caveats of the study: Not knowing donor CMV status may have confounded expanded clonotype changes. Any conclusive comparison of naive versus antigen-experienced cells was prevented by using unsorted PBMCs.

The CDR3 runs 16 residues. Trimming at V came to 5 bases and at J to 3 bases, leaving 8 bases not matched to a gene. CDR1 and CDR2 from the germline V gene are SGHVS and FQNEAQ. The second PCR ran roughly 6 to 11 cycles with a sample-barcoded 5' primer and J-beta primers. TCRdb recomputed calls from the 5' RACE reads with MiXCR, one row per CDR3 protein. The sample comprises roughly 500,000 distinct CDR3 sequences, 27% of which are singletons, and roughly 18% rests with the top ten. Input material: blood. The TCR comes from a woman in her sixties or seventies in good health. V gene TRBV7-8 combines with J gene TRBJ1-5; TRBD1 matches 9 bases. The CDR3 bases are TGTGCCAGCAGCCCTGGACAGGGGACTACCAATCAGCCCCAGCATTTT. Its protein product is CASSPGQGTTNQPQHF.